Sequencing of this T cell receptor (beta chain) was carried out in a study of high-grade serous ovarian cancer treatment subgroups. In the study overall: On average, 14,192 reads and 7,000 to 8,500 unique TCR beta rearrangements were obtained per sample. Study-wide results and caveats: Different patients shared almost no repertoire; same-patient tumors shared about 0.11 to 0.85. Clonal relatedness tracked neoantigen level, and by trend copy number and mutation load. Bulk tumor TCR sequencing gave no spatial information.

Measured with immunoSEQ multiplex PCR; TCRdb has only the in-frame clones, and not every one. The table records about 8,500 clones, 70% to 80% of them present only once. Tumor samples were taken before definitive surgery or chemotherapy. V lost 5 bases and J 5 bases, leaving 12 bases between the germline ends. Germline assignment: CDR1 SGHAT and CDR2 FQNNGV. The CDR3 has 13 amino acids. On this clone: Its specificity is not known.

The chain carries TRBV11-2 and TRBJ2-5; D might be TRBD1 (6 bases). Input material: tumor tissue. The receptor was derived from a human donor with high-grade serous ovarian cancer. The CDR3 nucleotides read TGTGCCAGCAGCCGTTGGGACACGGAGACCCAGTACTTC. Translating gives CASSRWDTETQYF.